This T cell receptor (beta chain) was recorded in a study of T-cell reconstitution after alpha-beta-depleted transplantation in children. This CDR3 has 15 amino acids. V gave up 7 bases and J gave up 2 bases, with 16 bases separating them. It was with unique molecular identifiers that the TCRbeta library was prepared. TCRdb analysed the PCR reads with MiXCR anew, one entry per CDR3 protein. Of about 980,000 distinct CDR3 sequences in the sample, 25% to 30% are singletons; the top ten hold about 28%. As for this clonotype: Its antigen is currently unknown.

Study-level points and caveats: From surviving recipient T cells and thymic progenitors came the high day-60 TCRbeta diversity observed in some patients. By one year post-transplant, T-cell counts and diversity largely arose from T cells that were newly produced. Several hundred expanded graft clones reportedly were the source of alpha-beta T cells about two months after transplant.

This TCR derives from a boy younger than two who had a stem cell transplant for SCID, so the T cells may come from the graft donor. The V and J genes are TRBV12-3 or TRBV12-4 and TRBJ2-3, with D perhaps TRBD1 (6 bases). The starting material was PBMCs, mostly from graft donor cells, obtained 360 days after TCRalphabeta/CD19-depleted stem cell transplant. CDR3 residues: CASTKTGLITDTQYF. The DNA of the CDR3 is TGTGCCAGCACCAAAACAGGGCTTATCACAGATACGCAGTATTTT.